The 18 T cell receptor beta chains below all came from one sample that was sequenced in a study of T cell repertoires in cytomegalovirus infection. TCRdb re-derived calls from the reads in MiXCR, one entry per CDR3 protein. Here the sample spans some 180,000 distinct CDR3 sequences, roughly 17% being singletons. Source material: CD8+ T cells from PBMCs. These receptors came from a human donor in good health (CMV status not recorded). Some clones in this sample may be carry-over from other donors' samples.

The V and J genes are TRBV12-5 and TRBJ2-7; D gene unclear. This CDR3 spans 11 amino acids. The germline CDR1 and CDR2 sequences are LGHNT and FRNRAP. Between the trimmed V and J ends, which lost 3 bases and 6 bases, there was a span of 6 bases. CDR3 in amino acids: CASGFGLEQYF. The CDR3 nucleotides are TGTGCTAGTGGTTTCGGGCTCGAGCAGTACTTC.

This clonotype has just a few counts. V usage is TRBV7-2 and J usage is TRBJ2-7, with D tentatively TRBD1 or TRBD2 (5 bases each). Trimming took 6 bases from V and 2 from J, leaving 11 bases between them. This CDR3 region has 13 residues. Germline lookup yields CDR1 SGHTA and CDR2 FQGNSA. The CDR3 sequence: CASRAPGPYEQYF. DNA for the CDR3: TGTGCCAGCAGAGCTCCGGGACCCTACGAGCAGTACTTC. The variable domain in full, completed from reference TRBV7-2 and TRBJ2-7, reads GAGVSQSPSNKVTEKGKDVELRCDPISGHTALYWYRQSLGQGLEFLIYFQGNSAPDKSGLPSDRFSAERTGGSVSTLTIQRTQQEDSAVYLCASRAPGPYEQYFGPGTRLTVT.

This clonotype was found a few times. The rearrangement uses TRBV7-6 and TRBJ1-5; no firm D call. In germline, CDR1 is SGHVS, CDR2 FNYEAQ. V lost 5 bases and J 0 bases, leaving 11 bases between the germline ends. This CDR3 is 15 amino acids long. CDR3: CASSPDSLSNQPQHF. For the CDR3, the DNA is TGTGCCAGCAGCCCTGACTCCCTTAGCAATCAGCCCCAGCATTTT.

In this sample, this clonotype turned up a few times. This chain connects TRBV12-3 or TRBV12-4 to TRBJ2-1; D ambiguous. V was shortened by 5 bases and J by 3 bases, with 20 bases between the two germline ends. This CDR3 is 17 amino acids long. CDR3 in amino acids: CASSAPPITNYYNEQFF. The CDR3 DNA sequence: TGTGCCAGCAGTGCTCCCCCCATCACAAATTACTACAATGAGCAGTTCTTC.

V is TRBV7-9 and J is TRBJ2-7, with 7 positions matching TRBD2. V was clipped by 5 bases and J by 0 bases; unmatched bases: 13. In germline, CDR1 is SEHNR, CDR2 FQNEAQ (reference sequence). This CDR3 spans 17 amino acids. This CDR3 is CASSLPARGESSYEQYF. In DNA, the CDR3 is TGTGCCAGCAGCCTCCCCGCCCGGGGGGAAAGCTCCTACGAGCAGTACTTC.

A few counts support this clonotype. This chain uses TRBV20-1 with TRBJ1-2; D remains ambiguous. CDR1 DFQATT and CDR2 SNEGSKA come from the germline V gene (reference sequence). The CDR3 is 13 amino acids. V was pared by 5 bases and J by 4 bases, with 14 bases between. The CDR3 DNA reads as TGCAGTGCTCCCTCGGGGTGGGGCTATGGCTACACCTTC. Translation: CSAPSGWGYGYTF.

This clonotype was counted only a few times. The chain links TRBV25-1 to TRBJ1-2; 7 bases agree with TRBD1. The CDR3 loop spans 11 amino acids. V was pared by 8 bases and J by 5 bases, with 2 bases of the junction left unmatched. In germline, CDR1 is MGHDK, CDR2 SYGVNS. The CDR3 region is CASSTGYGYTF. Here the CDR3 DNA reads TGTGCCAGCTCGACAGGGTATGGCTACACCTTC.

As for this clonotype: Germline is not matched at one junction end, which may reflect a read error. This chain joins TRBV6-2 or TRBV6-3 and TRBJ2-5, with a tentative D call TRBD2 (6 bases). Per germline, CDR1 MNHEY and CDR2 SVGEGT. The CDR3 spans 19 residues. This CDR3 is CARRPLPPYWGENQETQYF. The CDR3, as DNA: TGTGCCCGCAGACCCCTTCCCCCCTACTGGGGGGAGAACCAAGAGACCCAGTACTTC.

V is TRBV7-9 and J is TRBJ2-7; TRBD2 might be the D (6 bases). The CDR3 contains 14 residues. Trimming took 5 bases from V and 5 from J, leaving 16 bases between them. CDR1 and CDR2 from the germline V gene are SEHNR and FQNEAQ (reference sequence). CDR3 sequence: CASSSGRGRHEQYF. The CDR3 nucleotides are TGTGCCAGCAGCAGCGGCCGGGGGAGACACGAGCAGTACTTC.

This clonotype was seen more than once but under ten times. The rearrangement joins TRBV6-1 to TRBJ2-5; 9 nucleotides line up with TRBD1. Germline-derived CDR1 and CDR2 are MNHNS and SASEGT. Germline trimming cut 10 bases from V and 6 bases from J; bases unmatched to any gene: 15. This CDR3 has 15 residues. CDR3 sequence: CATLGGTGNKKTQYF. The CDR3 nucleotides are TGTGCCACCCTAGGAGGGACAGGGAACAAGAAGACCCAGTACTTC.

The V gene is TRBV9, the J gene TRBJ2-2; TRBD2 matches 11 bases. V gave up 4 bases and J gave up 6 bases; unmatched junction bases: 5. This CDR3 spans 15 amino acids. The germline gives CDR1 SGDLS, CDR2 YYNGEE. DNA of the CDR3: TGTGCCAGCAGCCCCATTAGCGGGGGGGCCGGGGAGCTGTTTTTT. Its protein product is CASSPISGGAGELFF.

This clonotype turned up a few times. The chain recombines TRBV7-9 with TRBJ2-1; D call uncertain. V was clipped by 3 bases and J by 6 bases, with 12 bases between them. The CDR3 contains 14 residues. CDR1 and CDR2 from the germline V gene are SEHNR and FQNEAQ (reference sequence). The CDR3 loop is CASSFPSRGNEQFF. CDR3 bases: TGTGCCAGCAGCTTCCCCTCCCGCGGCAATGAGCAGTTCTTC. Full variable domain (remainder filled in from reference TRBV7-9 and TRBJ2-1): DTGVSQNPRHKITKRGQNVTFRCDPISEHNRLYWYRQTLGQGPEFLTYFQNEAQLEKSRLLSDRFSAERPKGSFSTLEIQRTEQGDSAMYLCASSFPSRGNEQFFGPGTRLTVL.

This clonotype was seen many times. This rearrangement joins TRBV7-8 to TRBJ1-1; D unclear. Germline CDR1 reads SGHVS; CDR2 reads FQNEAQ. The ends were cut back, 5 bases at V and 1 base at J, with 17 bases in the middle. This CDR3 is 16 amino acids long. Here the CDR3 reads CASSPLVGLQNTEAFF. CDR3 nucleotides: TGTGCCAGCAGCCCCCTCGTGGGCTTACAGAACACTGAAGCTTTCTTT.

This clonotype was counted many times. This chain connects TRBV12-3 or TRBV12-4 to TRBJ1-1, with D possibly TRBD1 on 6 matching bases. V shed 3 bases and J shed 4 bases, with 18 bases lying between them. The CDR3 loop spans 16 amino acids. The CDR3: CASSFPFRGRSTEAFF. As DNA, the CDR3 is TGTGCCAGCAGTTTCCCCTTCCGGGGGCGTAGCACTGAAGCTTTCTTT.

The chain carries TRBV6-2 or TRBV6-3 and TRBJ1-5, with D uncertain. Germline CDR1 is MNHEY and CDR2 is SVGEGT. This CDR3 is 16 amino acids long. Trimming removed 7 bases at V and 3 bases at J, with 19 bases between. CDR3 loop: CASKHLKTDLNQPQHF. The CDR3 DNA sequence: TGTGCCAGCAAACACCTAAAAACGGACCTCAATCAGCCCCAGCATTTT.

This clonotype occurred a few times. J is TRBJ1-2 and V is TRBV20-1; 7 nucleotides agree with TRBD1. The CDR3 sequence is 12 residues long. Germline-derived CDR1 and CDR2 are DFQATT and SNEGSKA (reference sequence). The ends lost 6 bases at V and 4 bases at J; junction bases unmatched: 5. The CDR3 sequence is CSATGQPYGYTF. CDR3 sequence (DNA): TGCAGTGCCACGGGACAGCCCTATGGCTACACCTTC.

This clonotype was observed a handful of times. V and J are TRBV28 and TRBJ1-2; tentatively, D is TRBD1 (5 bases). CDR1 and CDR2 (germline): MDHEN, SYDVKM. This CDR3 has 15 amino acids. Trimming took off 1 base at V and 6 bases at J, with 15 bases between the two ends. CDR3 DNA sequence: TGTGCCAGCAGTTTATACAGGTTCGGCGAAAATGGCTACACCTTC. This encodes CASSLYRFGENGYTF.

This clonotype turned up a few times. This sequence joins TRBV7-8 and TRBJ1-5, with unresolved D. Germline V gene lookup returns CDR1 SGHVS and CDR2 FQNEAQ. This CDR3 is built from 14 residues. The V gene lost 3 bases and the J gene lost 6 bases, with 12 bases spanning the gap. The CDR3 loop is CASSFSPSPQPQHF. In DNA form, the CDR3 reads TGTGCCAGCAGCTTTTCGCCCAGTCCTCAGCCCCAGCATTTT.